The following is a T cell receptor beta chain sequence with its context. The target antigen is unknown. The data stem from a study of T cell responses to AZD1222 COVID-19 vaccine. Whole-study context: It was second doses at about 4 or about 12 weeks that were pooled. Findings of the study overall: An increase in Spike-specific TCR breadth and depth was observed after two AZD1222 doses. Females outnumbered males among donors, who were mostly white British; clonal diversity was possibly underestimated.

Repertoires were generated with immunoSEQ multiplex PCR, while TCRdb's copy carries only in-frame clones and drops some. This table has tens of thousands of clones, under 95% appearing once. Germline CDR1 MNHEY, CDR2 SVGAGI. Trimming left V 6 bases short and J 7 bases short, with 9 bases between. This CDR3 spans 11 amino acids. The receptor comes from an adult in good health. This chain uses TRBV6-5 with TRBJ1-2; D unclear. The sample was peripheral blood, taken on day 0 of AZD1222 vaccination. CDR3 amino acids: CASRNMGGYTF. CDR3 DNA: TGTGCCAGCAGGAATATGGGTGGCTACACCTTC.